The clone carrying this T cell receptor beta chain occurred once. This sample is part of a study of cytomegalovirus exposure and HLA in healthy donors. The PCR had 60 Vbeta and 13 Jbeta primers. Method: immunoSEQ multiplex PCR; TCRdb's copy keeps in-frame clones and lacks some. The data contain around 100,000 clones, 60% to 80% of them singletons. V shed 4 bases and J 2 bases; nucleotides not matched to a gene: 5. Germline CDR1 reads SGHDT; CDR2 reads YYEEEE. The CDR3 is 14 residues long. The sample taken for sequencing was PBMCs. This rearrangement joins TRBV5-6 to TRBJ1-2; 7 nucleotides match TRBD1. The source of this sequence is a woman aged 25 to 45 in good health and CMV-seropositive. The CDR3 region has the DNA TGTGCCAGCAGCAGTGAGGGACAGAACTATGGCTACACCTTC. This encodes CASSSEGQNYGYTF.